These 18 T cell receptor beta chains came from one sample sequenced in a study of T cell clonality in common variable immunodeficiency. Their target antigens are unknown. Measured with immunoSEQ multiplex PCR; TCRdb has only the in-frame clones, and not every one. The sample includes about 23,000 clones, none of them occurring once. Study-wide results and caveats: Common variable immunodeficiency TCR beta sequences reportedly had fewer deletions and N-nucleotide insertions.

Sequenced sample: peripheral blood mononuclear cells. The receptor set was obtained from a human donor with common variable immunodeficiency.

Comment on this clone: The read gets to within 3 residues of the CDR3 end, and the germline J gene fills in the rest. The V gene is TRBV20-1, the J gene TRBJ2-7, with TRBD2 matching 11 bases. CDR3 length equals 14 residues. Germline CDR1 and CDR2: DFQATT and SNEGSKA (reference sequence). J gave up 3 bases and V 3 bases, and 4 bases lay outside the gene matches. The CDR3 sequence is CSARGSGRVYEQYF. Partial CDR3 DNA: TGCAGTGCTAGGGGTAGCGGGAGGGTCTACGAG.

This clone occurred many times. CDR3 in amino acids: CASSSARGEETQYF. The CDR3 DNA, read in part, is TGTGCCAGCAGCTCCGCTAGAGGAGAAGAGACC. J is TRBJ2-5 and V is TRBV7-9; D is ambiguous. The DNA ends 3 residues before the CDR3 does, and the rest of the CDR3 is filled in from the germline J gene. V lost 4 bases, J lost 3 bases, and 12 bases lay in between. The germline V gene encodes CDR1 SEHNR and CDR2 FQNEAQ (reference sequence). The CDR3 spans 14 residues.

This clone has only a few counts. The read halts 3 residues ahead of the CDR3 end, with the missing end drawn from the germline J gene. This chain uses TRBV2 with TRBJ2-7; TRBD1 is a possible D gene (5 bases). Trimming took 8 bases from V and 0 from J, leaving 8 bases between them. This CDR3 comprises 12 residues. CDR1 and CDR2 (germline): SNHLY, FYNNEI. The covered CDR3 bases are TGTGCCAGCCACAGGACCTCCTACGAG. This translates into CASHRTSYE. The whole CDR3 reads CASHRTSYEQYF.

This clone has a count of ten or more. The read ends 3 residues shy of where the CDR3 ends; the end is completed using the germline J gene. The rearrangement joins TRBV5-1 to TRBJ1-1; no definite D call. V lost 0 bases and J lost 1, with 7 bases in between. CDR3 length: 14 residues. Germline-derived CDR1 and CDR2 are SGHRS and YFSETQ. The CDR3 region is CASSLVRSNTEAFF. The covered CDR3 bases are TGCGCCAGCAGCTTGGTTCGGTCGAACACTGAA.

This clone was recorded a few times. Read data end 3 residues before the CDR3 end; the end is taken from the germline J gene. The chain is built from TRBV19 and TRBJ1-1; D unclear. The CDR3 is made up of 13 amino acids. Per the germline V gene, CDR1 is LNHDA and CDR2 is SQIVND (reference sequence). With 6 bases removed from V and 4 bases from J, the gap between germline ends came to 12 bases. This CDR3 reads CASSGGRATEAFF. CDR3 DNA, as far as it was read: TGTGCCAGTAGCGGAGGAAGGGCCACTGAA.

A remark on this clone: The read halts 3 residues ahead of the CDR3 end, with the missing end drawn from the germline J gene. This chain links TRBV19 with TRBJ1-2, with 7 bases fitting TRBD1. The CDR3 totals 15 residues. Germline V gene lookup returns CDR1 LNHDA and CDR2 SQIVND (reference sequence). V trimming: 6 bases; J trimming: 2 bases; junction bases outside the gene matches: 9. The part of the CDR3 DNA that was read is TGTGCCAGTAGAGAGAGACAGGGTGGAAACTATGGC. Amino acids: CASRERQGGNYG. Given in full, the CDR3 is CASRERQGGNYGYTF. The variable domain in full, completed from reference TRBV19 and TRBJ1-2, reads DGGITQSPKYLFRKEGQNVTLSCEQNLNHDAMYWYRQDPGQGLRLIYYSQIVNDFQKGDIAEGYSVSREKKESFPLTVTSAQKNPTAFYLCASRERQGGNYGYTFGSGTRLTVV.

Comments on this clone: The CDR3 end falls 3 residues outside the read, so it is completed with the germline J gene. The rearrangement uses TRBV5-1 and TRBJ1-1; weak D call: TRBD1 (5 bases). The CDR3 spans 13 residues. CDR1 and CDR2 from the germline V gene are SGHRS and YFSETQ. V was pared by 4 bases and J by 3 bases, with 10 bases between. The CDR3 spells CASSPQGDTEAFF. The sequenced part of the CDR3 DNA is TGCGCCAGCAGCCCTCAGGGAGACACTGAA.

This clone was counted many times. The read ends 3 residues shy of where the CDR3 ends; the end is completed using the germline J gene. The chain recombines TRBV29-1 with TRBJ2-7; possibly TRBD2 for D (7 bases). The V end was cut by 1 base, the J end by 6 bases, with 25 bases between. The CDR3 contains 17 residues. Germline-derived CDR1 and CDR2 are SQVTM and ANQGSEA. The covered CDR3 bases are TGCAGCGTTGAAGGATCGAGGGGGGGGGCTGAGTTGTTCGAG. This sequence encodes CSVEGSRGGAELFE. The complete CDR3 reads CSVEGSRGGAELFEQYF.

This clone was seen a handful of times. The covered CDR3 bases are TGCAGCGTTGTACTAGGTCTGGACAATGAG. Amino acids: CSVVLGLDNE. The full CDR3 is CSVVLGLDNEQFF. The V call is TRBV29-1, the J call TRBJ2-1; a weak D match, TRBD2 (5 bases). Sequencing ends 3 residues short of the CDR3 end; the germline J gene provides the rest. This CDR3 contains 13 residues. Trimming took off 4 bases at V and 5 bases at J, with 12 bases between the two ends. The germline V gene encodes CDR1 SQVTM and CDR2 ANQGSEA.

In this sample, this clone turned up a few times. The sequenced fragment ends 3 residues before the CDR3 boundary, so the rest is inferred from the germline J gene. This sample also contains other DNA sequences that code for the same CDR3. The chain couples TRBV19 to TRBJ2-2; unclear D gene. Germline loops: CDR1 LNHDA, CDR2 SQIVND (reference sequence). The CDR3 has 14 residues. Trimming left V 7 bases short and J 0 bases short, with 9 bases between. Partial CDR3 DNA: TGTGCCAGTAAGGGCACAGCGAACACCGGGGAG. This translates into CASKGTANTGE. The entire CDR3 sequence reads CASKGTANTGELFF. Full variable domain (missing parts from reference TRBV19 and TRBJ2-2): DGGITQSPKYLFRKEGQNVTLSCEQNLNHDAMYWYRQDPGQGLRLIYYSQIVNDFQKGDIAEGYSVSREKKESFPLTVTSAQKNPTAFYLCASKGTANTGELFFGEGSRLTVL.

This clone was recorded a few times. The read is 3 residues too short to cover the CDR3 end, so that end is filled in from the germline J gene. This chain joins TRBV6-4 and TRBJ2-1; 11 bases fit TRBD2. The V gene end was trimmed by 3 bases and the J gene end by 9 bases; junction bases not matched to a gene: 4. This CDR3 comprises 14 residues. From germline, CDR1 is MRHNA and CDR2 SNTAGT. This CDR3 is CASSELAGGSEQFF. The sequenced CDR3 bases are TGTGCCAGCAGTGAATTAGCGGGAGGGAGTGAG.

Regarding this clone: The read ends 3 residues before the CDR3 terminus; that terminus is restored from the germline J gene. J is TRBJ1-2 and V is TRBV19; D is possibly TRBD1 (5 bases). V was trimmed by 5 bases and J by 3 bases, leaving 16 bases between them. This CDR3 has 15 residues. CDR1 LNHDA and CDR2 SQIVND come from the germline V gene (reference sequence). CDR3 DNA, as far as it was read: TGTGCCAGTAGTCCTACAGTGGGGCAAGACTATGGC. Its translation: CASSPTVGQDYG. The complete CDR3 protein is CASSPTVGQDYGYTF.

A few counts support this clone. The CDR3 end falls 3 residues outside the read, so it is completed with the germline J gene. This chain joins TRBV7-2 and TRBJ2-5; no clear D gene. Germline V gives CDR1 SGHTA, CDR2 FQGNSA. V lost 2 bases and J lost 5, with 9 bases in between. The CDR3 is made up of 13 amino acids. CDR3 sequence: CASSLKGWETQYF. The DNA read from the CDR3 is TGTGCCAGCAGCTTAAAAGGGTGGGAGACC.

On this clone: The read comes to an end 3 residues before the CDR3 does, leaving the germline J gene to fill in the end. The chain links TRBV7-6 to TRBJ2-1, with 7 bases identical to TRBD1. Trimming cost V 6 bases and J 8 bases; bases outside gene matches: 7. The CDR3 loop spans 13 amino acids. Germline lookup yields CDR1 SGHVS and CDR2 FNYEAQ. The covered CDR3 bases are TGTGCCAGCAGACGTGAGGGGGCCCATGAG. Encoded protein: CASRREGAHE. The full CDR3 protein is CASRREGAHEQFF.

This clone was counted at least ten times. Coverage ceases 3 residues before the CDR3 finishes, and the germline J gene fills in the end. This sample also contains other DNA sequences that code for the same CDR3. The rearrangement links TRBV20-1 to TRBJ1-3; 7 nucleotides agree with TRBD1. Germline-derived CDR1 and CDR2 are DFQATT and SNEGSKA (reference sequence). The CDR3 consists of 16 residues. V dropped 1 base and J dropped 0; count of bases not matched to a gene: 6. The CDR3 sequence: CSARAGTVSSGNTIYF. The sequenced CDR3 bases are TGCAGTGCTAGAGCCGGGACAGTGAGCTCTGGAAACACC.

This clone showed up many times. CDR3 DNA, as far as it was read: TGTGCCAGCTCACCGGTTGGGACAGGGTTCGCCTACGAG. Translating gives CASSPVGTGFAYE. The whole CDR3 sequence is CASSPVGTGFAYEQYF. J is TRBJ2-7 and V is TRBV18; 9 bases are shared with TRBD1. Read data end 3 residues before the CDR3 end; the end is taken from the germline J gene. The germline V gene encodes CDR1 KGHSH and CDR2 LQKENI. The CDR3 consists of 16 residues. V lost 3 bases and J lost 2; bases outside the gene matches: 8.

This clone was detected only a few times. Read sequence stops 3 residues before the CDR3 end, and the germline J gene provides the missing end. The chain has TRBV2 and TRBJ1-1, with TRBD1 matching 8 bases. The V gene's germline CDR1 is SNHLY and CDR2 FYNNEI. This CDR3 is built from 13 residues. The V gene end was trimmed by 6 bases and the J gene end by 7 bases; junction bases not matched to a gene: 7. CDR3 in amino acids: CASSVNTGGEAFF. Partial CDR3 DNA: TGTGCCAGCAGCGTAAATACAGGGGGTGAA.

This clone has a handful of counts. The read falls 3 residues short of the CDR3 end, and the missing part is taken from the germline J gene. V usage is TRBV18 and J usage is TRBJ1-3; D is perhaps TRBD1 (5 bases). CDR1 and CDR2 from the germline V gene are KGHSH and LQKENI. The CDR3 is 16 residues long. Trimming took off 5 bases at V and 1 base at J, with 15 bases between the two ends. The CDR3 spells CASSNTPGFSGNTIYF. The covered CDR3 bases are TGTGCCAGCTCAAACACTCCAGGGTTTTCTGGAAACACC.